These 20 T cell receptor beta chains were all obtained from the same sample, sequenced in a study of blood T cell repertoires in COVID-19. Using immunoSEQ multiplex PCR, the repertoire was profiled, and TCRdb retains in-frame clones only, with some absent. The sample comprises about 140,000 clones, roughly 84% of which are singletons, and 8.9% rests with the top ten. The sample consisted of peripheral blood. The receptors come from a man younger than 40 with COVID-19, enrolled during active disease.

The J gene is TRBJ1-6, the V gene TRBV5-4, with D perhaps matching TRBD1 (5 bases). Germline V CDR1 and CDR2: SGHNT, YYREEE (reference sequence). Trimming removed 0 bases at V and 2 bases at J, with 9 bases between. This CDR3 is built from 16 residues. The CDR3 DNA is TGTGCCAGCAGCTTGGGGAGGGGCCCCTATAATTCACCCCTCCACTTT. Its translation is CASSLGRGPYNSPLHF.

This chain links TRBV15 with TRBJ2-7; D possibly corresponds to TRBD1 (6 bases). With 0 bases removed from V and 7 bases from J, the gap between germline ends came to 16 bases. This CDR3 is 15 amino acids long. Germline CDR1 and CDR2: LNHNV and YYDKDF (reference sequence). CDR3 nucleotides: TGTGCCACCAGCAGAGATCGAATACAGGGCCGGGAGCAGTACTTC. Its translation is CATSRDRIQGREQYF.

The gene calls are TRBV9 and TRBJ2-2; no clear D gene. Germline-derived CDR1 and CDR2 are SGDLS and YYNGEE. With 4 bases removed from V and 6 bases from J, the gap between germline ends came to 10 bases. The CDR3 spans 13 residues. CDR3 residues: CASSPAASGELFF. The DNA for the CDR3 is TGTGCCAGCAGCCCCGCCGCGTCCGGGGAGCTGTTTTTT.

The rearrangement uses TRBV11-3 and TRBJ1-3, with TRBD1 identical over 10 bases. The CDR3 extends over 16 amino acids. The ends lost 5 bases at V and 0 bases at J; junction bases unmatched: 4. The germline V gene encodes CDR1 SGHNT and CDR2 YENEEA. The CDR3 spells CASSADRGPSGNTIYF. CDR3 in DNA: TGTGCCAGCAGCGCCGACAGGGGGCCCTCTGGAAACACCATATATTTT.

This sequence joins TRBV30 and TRBJ1-1; 10 bases are shared with TRBD1. The CDR3 is 14 residues long. CDR1 is GTSNPN and CDR2 is SVGIG in the germline V gene (reference sequence). V lost 1 base to trimming and J lost 3 bases; unmatched junction nucleotides: 2. The CDR3 loop is CAWSGTGGYTEAFF. The CDR3, as DNA: TGTGCCTGGAGTGGGACAGGGGGGTACACTGAAGCTTTCTTT.

The chain joins TRBV29-1 to TRBJ2-1; D may be TRBD2 (6 bases). V lost 3 bases to trimming and J lost 0 bases, with 9 bases between them. There are 14 residues in the CDR3. From germline, CDR1 is SQVTM and CDR2 ANQGSEA. The CDR3 loop reads CSVDTGASYNEQFF. The CDR3 DNA is TGCAGCGTTGATACGGGAGCCTCCTACAATGAGCAGTTCTTC.

The chain uses TRBV5-1 and TRBJ2-3; 7 bases line up with TRBD2. This CDR3 comprises 15 residues. CDR1 is SGHRS, CDR2 YFSETQ, per germline. With V trimmed by 5 bases and J by 3 bases, 9 bases remained unmatched. CDR3 DNA sequence: TGCGCCAGCAGGCTAGCGGCCTACCCGACAGATACGCAGTATTTT. Protein product: CASRLAAYPTDTQYF.

The rearrangement joins TRBV2 to TRBJ1-2, with a possible D match to TRBD1 (5 bases). Germline loops: CDR1 SNHLY, CDR2 FYNNEI. Deletions cut 8 bases from V and 8 bases from J, with 12 bases between. The CDR3 runs to 11 residues. The CDR3 is CASVVRGGYTF. The CDR3 region has the DNA TGTGCCAGCGTCGTTAGGGGAGGCTACACCTTC.

The chain employs TRBV19 and TRBJ1-1, with D tentatively TRBD1 (6 bases). V dropped 6 bases and J dropped 1 base, with 15 bases sitting between them. Germline lookup yields CDR1 LNHDA and CDR2 SQIVND (reference sequence). The CDR3 is made up of 15 amino acids. Written as DNA, the CDR3 is TGTGCCAGTAGCCCGGGGGGGGCTGGGAACACTGAAGCTTTCTTT. This translates into CASSPGGAGNTEAFF.

This clone was picked up one time. The CDR3 is CASSPGGANYGYTF. Written as DNA, the CDR3 is TGTGCCAGCAGTCCGGGAGGGGCTAACTATGGCTACACCTTC. The chain is built from TRBV6-2 or TRBV6-3 and TRBJ1-2, with a tentative D call TRBD1 (5 bases). This CDR3 has 14 residues. From germline, CDR1 is MNHEY and CDR2 SVGEGT. V dropped 5 bases and J dropped 0 bases, with 10 bases sitting between them.

This chain uses TRBV2 with TRBJ2-3, with D hard to call. V lost 4 bases, J lost 5 bases, and 7 bases lay in between. Germline-derived CDR1 and CDR2 are SNHLY and FYNNEI. CDR3 length equals 12 residues. The CDR3 spells CASSALLDTQYF. CDR3 nucleotide sequence: TGTGCCAGCAGTGCCCTCCTAGATACGCAGTATTTT.

The chain is built from TRBV6-1 and TRBJ1-6; D is unclear. Germline CDR1 reads MNHNS; CDR2 reads SASEGT. The V gene lost 1 base and the J gene lost 8 bases, with 9 bases spanning the gap. The CDR3 extends over 14 amino acids. CDR3 amino acids: CASSEGPRYSPLHF. CDR3 coding DNA: TGTGCCAGCAGTGAAGGTCCGCGGTATTCACCCCTCCACTTT.

The chain combines TRBV6-5 with TRBJ1-5; TRBD1 is a possible D gene (5 bases). CDR1 is MNHEY and CDR2 is SVGAGI in the germline V gene. V was clipped by 6 bases and J by 6 bases, with 18 bases between them. The CDR3 has 15 residues. The CDR3: CASRPFGGKFQPQHF. CDR3 coding DNA: TGTGCCAGCAGGCCCTTTGGGGGGAAATTTCAGCCCCAGCATTTT.

This clone appeared a single time. The chain employs TRBV28 and TRBJ1-2; D gene unclear. The germline gives CDR1 MDHEN, CDR2 SYDVKM. The CDR3 sequence is 13 residues long. V lost 10 bases and J 0 bases, leaving 12 bases between the germline ends. The CDR3 bases are TGTGCCACCATGACACCGACTAACTATGGCTACACCTTC. Translation gives CATMTPTNYGYTF.

The chain uses TRBV9 and TRBJ2-3; the match to TRBD2 covers 8 bases. The CDR3 runs 15 residues. CDR1 is SGDLS, CDR2 YYNGEE, per germline. Trimming removed 5 bases from V and 5 bases from J; junction bases left unmatched: 10. The CDR3 here is CASSTRLALGDTQYF. CDR3 sequence (DNA): TGTGCCAGCAGTACAAGACTAGCGCTTGGAGATACGCAGTATTTT.

The rearrangement joins TRBV29-1 to TRBJ2-1; tentative D call: TRBD1 (5 bases). Germline-derived CDR1 and CDR2 are SQVTM and ANQGSEA. The germline V and J ends were trimmed by 3 bases and 0 bases, with 9 bases remaining between them. The CDR3 length is 14 residues. CDR3 region: CSVEWQGSYNEQFF. CDR3 DNA sequence: TGCAGCGTTGAGTGGCAGGGCTCCTACAATGAGCAGTTCTTC.

The chain joins TRBV19 to TRBJ2-3; 13 bases are a match to TRBD2. Trimming cost V 3 bases and J 1 base; bases outside gene matches: 4. This CDR3 is built from 17 residues. Per germline, CDR1 LNHDA and CDR2 SQIVND (reference sequence). CDR3 amino acids: CASSITSGRERTDTQYF. The CDR3 DNA reads TGTGCCAGTAGTATTACTAGCGGGAGGGAACGCACAGATACGCAGTATTTT.

This clone was seen repeatedly, ten times or more. This chain uses TRBV5-1 with TRBJ1-2; D uncertain. The CDR3 is 14 amino acids. Germline V lookup: CDR1 SGHRS, CDR2 YFSETQ. V was shortened by 4 bases and J by 2 bases, with 12 bases between the two germline ends. In DNA, the CDR3 is TGCGCCAGCAGCCCTTCCCCGGGAAACTATGGCTACACCTTC. It codes for CASSPSPGNYGYTF.

The J gene is TRBJ2-3, the V gene TRBV28; 10 nucleotides match TRBD1. CDR3 length equals 15 residues. Germline V gene sequence: CDR1 MDHEN, CDR2 SYDVKM. The ends lost 6 bases at V and 5 bases at J; junction bases unmatched: 8. CDR3 nucleotide sequence: TGTGCCAGCAGGTATCGGGACAGGGGAAGAGATACGCAGTATTTT. Its translation: CASRYRDRGRDTQYF.

This chain connects TRBV19 to TRBJ2-7; the D gene is possibly TRBD1 (6 bases). This CDR3 comprises 15 residues. Trimming shortened V by 3 bases and J by 5 bases, and 17 bases separated the two germline ends. The germline V gene encodes CDR1 LNHDA and CDR2 SQIVND (reference sequence). The DNA of the CDR3 is TGTGCCAGTAGTATCGGGCAGGGGTGGTCGGACGAGCAGTACTTC. It yields the protein CASSIGQGWSDEQYF.